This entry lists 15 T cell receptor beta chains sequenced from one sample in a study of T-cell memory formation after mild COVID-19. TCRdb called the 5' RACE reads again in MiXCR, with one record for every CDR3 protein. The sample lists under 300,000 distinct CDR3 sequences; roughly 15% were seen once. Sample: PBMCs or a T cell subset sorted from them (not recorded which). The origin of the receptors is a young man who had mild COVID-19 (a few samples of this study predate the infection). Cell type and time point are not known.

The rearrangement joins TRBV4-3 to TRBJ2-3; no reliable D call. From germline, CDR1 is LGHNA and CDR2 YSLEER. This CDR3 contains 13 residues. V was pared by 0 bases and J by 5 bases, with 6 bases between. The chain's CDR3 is CASSQDFRDTQYF. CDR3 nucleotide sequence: TGCGCCAGCAGCCAAGATTTTAGAGATACGCAGTATTTT.

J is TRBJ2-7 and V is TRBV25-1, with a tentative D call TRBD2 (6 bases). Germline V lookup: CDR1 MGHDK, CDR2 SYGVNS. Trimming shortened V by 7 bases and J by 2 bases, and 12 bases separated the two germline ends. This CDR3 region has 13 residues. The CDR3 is CASTWDFPYEQYF. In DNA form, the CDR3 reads TGTGCCAGCACCTGGGACTTCCCCTACGAGCAGTACTTC.

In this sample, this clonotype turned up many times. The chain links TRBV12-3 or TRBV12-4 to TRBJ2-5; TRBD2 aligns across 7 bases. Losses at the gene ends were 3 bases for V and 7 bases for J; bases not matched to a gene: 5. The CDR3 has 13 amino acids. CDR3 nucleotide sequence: TGTGCCAGCAGTTTTCTTGGGGAGGGGACCCAGTACTTC. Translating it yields CASSFLGEGTQYF.

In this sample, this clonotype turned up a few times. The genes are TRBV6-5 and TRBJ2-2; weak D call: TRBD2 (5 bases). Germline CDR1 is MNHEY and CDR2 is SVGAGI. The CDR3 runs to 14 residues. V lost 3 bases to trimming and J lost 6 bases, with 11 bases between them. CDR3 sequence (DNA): TGTGCCAGCAGTTATGTTGAGGGAGCCGGGGAGCTGTTTTTT. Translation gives CASSYVEGAGELFF.

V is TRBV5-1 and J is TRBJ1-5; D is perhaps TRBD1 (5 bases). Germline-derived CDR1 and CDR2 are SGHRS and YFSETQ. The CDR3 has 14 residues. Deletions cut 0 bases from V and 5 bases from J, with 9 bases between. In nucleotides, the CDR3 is TGCGCCAGCAGCTTGGGGGACTTAGATCAGCCCCAGCATTTT. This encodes CASSLGDLDQPQHF.

The CDR3 nucleotides are TGTGCCAGCTCACCACTGGGACAGGGGATCGGAGAGACCCAGTACTTC. It yields the protein CASSPLGQGIGETQYF. This sequence joins TRBV18 and TRBJ2-5; TRBD1 agrees at 10 bases. This CDR3 is 16 amino acids long. The trim removed 1 base at V and 4 bases at J, leaving 6 bases unmatched. Per the germline V gene, CDR1 is KGHSH and CDR2 is LQKENI.

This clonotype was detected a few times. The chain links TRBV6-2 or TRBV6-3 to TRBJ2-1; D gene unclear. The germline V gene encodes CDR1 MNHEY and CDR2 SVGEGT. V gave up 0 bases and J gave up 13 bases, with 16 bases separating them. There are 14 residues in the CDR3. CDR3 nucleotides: TGTGCCAGCAGTTACTCTGGGCTCCTAACACGCCAGTTCTTC. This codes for CASSYSGLLTRQFF.

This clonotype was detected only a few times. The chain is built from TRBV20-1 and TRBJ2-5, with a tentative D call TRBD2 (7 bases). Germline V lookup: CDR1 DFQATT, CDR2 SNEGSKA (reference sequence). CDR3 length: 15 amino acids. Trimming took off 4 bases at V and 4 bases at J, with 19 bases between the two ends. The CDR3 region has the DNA TGCAGTGCTAAAGGAGGGGGGGCCCAGGGAGAGACCCAGTACTTC. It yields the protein CSAKGGGAQGETQYF.

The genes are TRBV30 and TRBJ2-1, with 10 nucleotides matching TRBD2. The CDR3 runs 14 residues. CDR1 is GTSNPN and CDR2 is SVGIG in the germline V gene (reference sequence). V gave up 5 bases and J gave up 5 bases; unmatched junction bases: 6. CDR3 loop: CAWESGGAHNEQFF. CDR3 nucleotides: TGTGCCTGGGAGAGCGGGGGGGCACACAATGAGCAGTTCTTC.

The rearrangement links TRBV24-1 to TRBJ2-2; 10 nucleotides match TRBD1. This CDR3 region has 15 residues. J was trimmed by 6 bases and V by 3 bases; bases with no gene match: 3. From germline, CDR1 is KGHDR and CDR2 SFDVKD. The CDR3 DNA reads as TGTGCCACCAGTGATACCGGACAGGGGGCCGGGGAGCTGTTTTTT. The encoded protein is CATSDTGQGAGELFF.

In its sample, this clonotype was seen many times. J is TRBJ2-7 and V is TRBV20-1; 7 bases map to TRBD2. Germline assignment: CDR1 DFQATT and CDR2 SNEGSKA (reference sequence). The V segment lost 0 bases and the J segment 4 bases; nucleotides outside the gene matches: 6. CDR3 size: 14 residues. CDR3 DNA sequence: TGCAGTGCTAGAGATGTATTGGGGGGGTACGAGCAGTACTTC. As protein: CSARDVLGGYEQYF.

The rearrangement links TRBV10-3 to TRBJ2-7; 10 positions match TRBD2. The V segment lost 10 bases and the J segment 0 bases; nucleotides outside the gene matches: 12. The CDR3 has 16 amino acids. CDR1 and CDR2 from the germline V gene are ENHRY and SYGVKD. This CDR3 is CATNVNSGGSSYEQYF. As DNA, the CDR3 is TGTGCCACCAATGTCAATAGCGGGGGGAGCTCCTACGAGCAGTACTTC.

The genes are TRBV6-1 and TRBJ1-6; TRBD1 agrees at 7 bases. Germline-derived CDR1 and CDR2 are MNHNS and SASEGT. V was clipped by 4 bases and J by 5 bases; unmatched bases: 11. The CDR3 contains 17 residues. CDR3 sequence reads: CASSARPGTADNSPLHF. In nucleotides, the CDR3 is TGTGCCAGCAGTGCTCGACCCGGGACAGCAGATAATTCACCCCTCCACTTT.

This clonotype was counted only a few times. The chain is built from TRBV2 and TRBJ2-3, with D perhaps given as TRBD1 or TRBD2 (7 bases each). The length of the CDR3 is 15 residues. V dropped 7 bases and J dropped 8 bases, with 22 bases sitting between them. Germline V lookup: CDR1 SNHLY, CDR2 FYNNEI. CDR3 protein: CASNGNRGGDGTQYF. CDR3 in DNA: TGTGCCAGCAACGGAAACAGGGGAGGGGACGGTACGCAGTATTTT.

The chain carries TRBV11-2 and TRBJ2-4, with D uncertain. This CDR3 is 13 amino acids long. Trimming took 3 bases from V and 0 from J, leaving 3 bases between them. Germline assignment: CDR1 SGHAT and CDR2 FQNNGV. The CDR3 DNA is TGTGCCAGCAGCTTTGTAGCCAAAAACATTCAGTACTTC. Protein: CASSFVAKNIQYF.